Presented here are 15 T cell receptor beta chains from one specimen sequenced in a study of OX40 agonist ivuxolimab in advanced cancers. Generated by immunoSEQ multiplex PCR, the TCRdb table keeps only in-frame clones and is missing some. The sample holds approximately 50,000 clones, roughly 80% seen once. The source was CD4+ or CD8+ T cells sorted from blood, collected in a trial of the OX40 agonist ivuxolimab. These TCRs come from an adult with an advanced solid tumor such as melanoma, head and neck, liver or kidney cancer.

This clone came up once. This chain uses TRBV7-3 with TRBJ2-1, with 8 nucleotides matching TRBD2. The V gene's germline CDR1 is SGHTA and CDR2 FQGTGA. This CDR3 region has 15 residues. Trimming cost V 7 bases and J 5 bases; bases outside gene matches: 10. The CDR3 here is CASTPAPAGDNEQFF. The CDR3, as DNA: TGTGCCAGCACCCCGGCACCAGCGGGGGACAATGAGCAGTTCTTC.

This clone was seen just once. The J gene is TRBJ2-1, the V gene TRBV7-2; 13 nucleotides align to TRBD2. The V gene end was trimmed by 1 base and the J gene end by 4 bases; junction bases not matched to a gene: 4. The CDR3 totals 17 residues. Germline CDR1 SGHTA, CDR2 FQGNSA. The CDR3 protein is CASSLVGTSGVYNEQFF. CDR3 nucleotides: TGTGCCAGCAGCTTAGTCGGGACTAGCGGGGTTTACAATGAGCAGTTCTTC.

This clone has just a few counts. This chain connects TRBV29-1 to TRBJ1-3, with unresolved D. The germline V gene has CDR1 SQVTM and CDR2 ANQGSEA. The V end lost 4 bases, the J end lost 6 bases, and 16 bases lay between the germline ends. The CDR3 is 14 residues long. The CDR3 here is CSVAGDSRENTIYF. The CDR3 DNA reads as TGCAGCGTTGCCGGAGACTCAAGGGAAAACACCATATATTTT.

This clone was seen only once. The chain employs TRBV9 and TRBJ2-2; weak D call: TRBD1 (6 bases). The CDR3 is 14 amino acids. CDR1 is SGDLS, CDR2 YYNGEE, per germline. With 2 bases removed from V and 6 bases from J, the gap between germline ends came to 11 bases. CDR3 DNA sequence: TGTGCCAGCAGCGTCGGGACACTCGCCGGGGAGCTGTTTTTT. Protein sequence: CASSVGTLAGELFF.

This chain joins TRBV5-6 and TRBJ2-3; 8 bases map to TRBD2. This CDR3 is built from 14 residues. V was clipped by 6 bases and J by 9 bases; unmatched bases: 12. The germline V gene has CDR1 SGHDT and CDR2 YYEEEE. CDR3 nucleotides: TGTGCCAGCACCCCACCGGGGGGGCCAGGGACGCAGTATTTT. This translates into CASTPPGGPGTQYF.

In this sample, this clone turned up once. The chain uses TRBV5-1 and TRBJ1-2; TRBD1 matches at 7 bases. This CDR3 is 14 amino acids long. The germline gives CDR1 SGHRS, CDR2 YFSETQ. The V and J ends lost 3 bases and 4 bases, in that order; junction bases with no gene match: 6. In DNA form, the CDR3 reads TGCGCCAGCAGCTCAGGCGGGACAGTCTATGGCTACACCTTC. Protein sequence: CASSSGGTVYGYTF. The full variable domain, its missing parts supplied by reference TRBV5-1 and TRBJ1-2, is KAGVTQTPRYLIKTRGQQVTLSCSPISGHRSVSWYQQTPGQGLQFLFEYFSETQRNKGNFPGRFSGRQFSNSRSEMNVSTLELGDSALYLCASSSGGTVYGYTFGSGTRLTVV.

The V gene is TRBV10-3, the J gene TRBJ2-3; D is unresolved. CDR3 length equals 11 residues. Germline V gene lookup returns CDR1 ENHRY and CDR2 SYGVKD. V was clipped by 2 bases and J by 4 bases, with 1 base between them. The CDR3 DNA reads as TGTGCCATCAGTGAGGCAGATACGCAGTATTTT. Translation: CAISEADTQYF.

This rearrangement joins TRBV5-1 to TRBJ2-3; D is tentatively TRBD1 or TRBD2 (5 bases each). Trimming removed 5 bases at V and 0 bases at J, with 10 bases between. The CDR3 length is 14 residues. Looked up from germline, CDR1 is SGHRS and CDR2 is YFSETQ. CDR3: CASRYEGSTDTQYF. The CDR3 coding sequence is TGCGCCAGCAGATACGAGGGGAGCACAGATACGCAGTATTTT.

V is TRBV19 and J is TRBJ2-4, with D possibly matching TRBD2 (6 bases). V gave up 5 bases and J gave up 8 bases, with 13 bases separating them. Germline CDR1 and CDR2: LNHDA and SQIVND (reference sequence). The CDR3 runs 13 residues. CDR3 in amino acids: CASSPRGGDIQYF. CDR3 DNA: TGTGCCAGTAGTCCCCGGGGCGGGGACATTCAGTACTTC.

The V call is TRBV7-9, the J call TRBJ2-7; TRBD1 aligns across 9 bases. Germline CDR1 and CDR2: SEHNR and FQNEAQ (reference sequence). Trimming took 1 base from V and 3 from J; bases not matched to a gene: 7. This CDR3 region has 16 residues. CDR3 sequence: CASSLGGGQGLYEQYF. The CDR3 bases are TGTGCCAGCAGCTTAGGCGGGGGACAGGGCCTCTACGAGCAGTACTTC.

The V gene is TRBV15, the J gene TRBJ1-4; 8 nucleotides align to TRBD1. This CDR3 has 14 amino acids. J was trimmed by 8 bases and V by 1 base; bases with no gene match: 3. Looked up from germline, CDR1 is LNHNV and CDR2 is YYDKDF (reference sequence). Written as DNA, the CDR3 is TGTGCCACCAGCAGAGGCAGGGGGCAAGAAAAACTGTTTTTT. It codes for CATSRGRGQEKLFF.

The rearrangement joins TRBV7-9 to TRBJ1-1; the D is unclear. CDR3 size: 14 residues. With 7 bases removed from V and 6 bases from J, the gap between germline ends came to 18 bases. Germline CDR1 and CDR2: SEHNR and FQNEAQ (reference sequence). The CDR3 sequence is CASTPQGGVPEAFF. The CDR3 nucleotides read TGTGCCAGCACCCCCCAAGGCGGGGTGCCTGAAGCTTTCTTT.

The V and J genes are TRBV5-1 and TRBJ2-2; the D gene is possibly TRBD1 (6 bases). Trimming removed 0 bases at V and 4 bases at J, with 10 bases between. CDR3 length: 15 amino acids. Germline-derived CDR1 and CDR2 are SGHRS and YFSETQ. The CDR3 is CASSLGDTSTGELFF. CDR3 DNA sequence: TGCGCCAGCAGCTTGGGGGACACTAGCACCGGGGAGCTGTTTTTT.

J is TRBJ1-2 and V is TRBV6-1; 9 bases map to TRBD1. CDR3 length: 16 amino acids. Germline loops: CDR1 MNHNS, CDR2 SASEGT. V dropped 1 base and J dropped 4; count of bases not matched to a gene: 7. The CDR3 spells CASSEERTGDGYGYTF. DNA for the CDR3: TGTGCCAGCAGTGAAGAGAGGACAGGGGACGGCTATGGCTACACCTTC.

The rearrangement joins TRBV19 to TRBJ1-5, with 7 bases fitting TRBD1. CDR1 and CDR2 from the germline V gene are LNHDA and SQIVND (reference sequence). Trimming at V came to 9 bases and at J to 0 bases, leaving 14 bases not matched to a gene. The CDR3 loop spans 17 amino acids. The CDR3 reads CASRDRLNRLSNQPQHF. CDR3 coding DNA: TGTGCCAGCCGGGACAGATTAAATCGACTTAGCAATCAGCCCCAGCATTTT.